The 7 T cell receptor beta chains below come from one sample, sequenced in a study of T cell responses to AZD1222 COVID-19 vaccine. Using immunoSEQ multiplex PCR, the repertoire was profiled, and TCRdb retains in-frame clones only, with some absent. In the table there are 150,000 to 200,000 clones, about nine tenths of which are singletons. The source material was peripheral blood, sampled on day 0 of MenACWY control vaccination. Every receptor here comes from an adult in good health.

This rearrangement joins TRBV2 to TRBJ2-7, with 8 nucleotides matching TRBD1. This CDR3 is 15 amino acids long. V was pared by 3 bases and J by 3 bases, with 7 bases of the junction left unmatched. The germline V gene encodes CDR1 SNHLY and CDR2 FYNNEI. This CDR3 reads CASSETRTGLYEQYF. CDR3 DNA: TGTGCCAGCAGTGAGACCAGGACAGGGCTCTACGAGCAGTACTTC.

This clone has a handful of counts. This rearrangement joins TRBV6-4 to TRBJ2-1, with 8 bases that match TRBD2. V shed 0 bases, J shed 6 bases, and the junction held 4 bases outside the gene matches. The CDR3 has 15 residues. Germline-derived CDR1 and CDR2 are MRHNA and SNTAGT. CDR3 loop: CASSDSSGTSNEQFF. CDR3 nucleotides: TGTGCCAGCAGTGACTCGAGTGGGACTAGCAATGAGCAGTTCTTC.

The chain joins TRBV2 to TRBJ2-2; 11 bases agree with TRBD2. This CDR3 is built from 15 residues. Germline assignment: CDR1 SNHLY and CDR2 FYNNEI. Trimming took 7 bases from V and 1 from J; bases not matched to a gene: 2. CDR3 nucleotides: TGTGCCAGCATTGGACTAGCGGGGAACACCGGGGAGCTGTTTTTT. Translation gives CASIGLAGNTGELFF.

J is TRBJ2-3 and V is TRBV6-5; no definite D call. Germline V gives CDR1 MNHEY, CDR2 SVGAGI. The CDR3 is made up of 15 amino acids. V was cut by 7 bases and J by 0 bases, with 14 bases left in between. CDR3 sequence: CASTAGAHSTDTQYF. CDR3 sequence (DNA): TGTGCCAGCACTGCAGGAGCCCATAGCACAGATACGCAGTATTTT.

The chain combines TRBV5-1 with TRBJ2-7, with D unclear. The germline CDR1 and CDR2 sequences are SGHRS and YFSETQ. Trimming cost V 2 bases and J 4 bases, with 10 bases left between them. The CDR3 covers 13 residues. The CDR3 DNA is TGCGCCAGCAGCTTAGCGACAACTTACGAGCAGTACTTC. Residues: CASSLATTYEQYF.

CDR3 loop: CASSPPWGDSPLHF. The CDR3 coding sequence is TGTGCCAGCTCACCACCGTGGGGTGATTCACCCCTCCACTTT. J is TRBJ1-6 and V is TRBV18; D call uncertain. There are 14 residues in the CDR3. V lost 0 bases and J 8 bases, leaving 8 bases between the germline ends. Germline loops: CDR1 KGHSH, CDR2 LQKENI.

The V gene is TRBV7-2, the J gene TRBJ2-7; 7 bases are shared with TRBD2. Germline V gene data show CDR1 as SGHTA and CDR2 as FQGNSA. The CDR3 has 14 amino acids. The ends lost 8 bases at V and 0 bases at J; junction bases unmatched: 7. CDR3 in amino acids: CASGLGGSSYEQYF. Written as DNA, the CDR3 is TGTGCCAGCGGACTCGGGGGGAGCTCCTACGAGCAGTACTTC.